The rows below give T cell receptor beta chains drawn from one sample of a study of blood T cell repertoires in COVID-19. Libraries were prepared by immunoSEQ multiplex PCR; TCRdb keeps only in-frame clonotypes and omits some of them. This sample carries 390,000 or so clones, around 83% of them seen once, and the ten largest clones take 5% to 6%. The sequenced material came from PBMCs or T cells enriched from blood (not recorded which). Receptors originate from a woman between 45 and 65 years old who had recovered from COVID-19. The CDR3 runs from the conserved cysteine through the conserved F or W. The D gene is left open where the match is weak. Expanded clones get a size class; other rows say once, few or many, or leave the size out.

D gene: NA
J gene: TRBJ1-1
clone size: NA
V gene: TRBV14
CDR3 DNA: TGTGCCAGCAGCCCCCAAGGGGCAGGGCCAGCTTTCTTT
CDR3 protein: CASSPQGAGPAFF

D gene: NA
J gene: TRBJ2-6
clone size: NA
V gene: TRBV13
CDR3 DNA: TGTGCCAGCAGCTTTGCAGGGGCTGGGGCCAACGTCCTGACTTTC
CDR3 protein: CASSFAGAGANVLTF

D gene: TRBD1
J gene: TRBJ1-1
clone size: NA
V gene: TRBV4-1
CDR3 DNA: TGCGCCAGCAGCCAAGGAGGGACAGGGGGCGAAGCTTTCTTT
CDR3 protein: CASSQGGTGGEAFF

D gene: NA
J gene: TRBJ1-1
clone size: NA
V gene: TRBV12-3/TRBV12-4
CDR3 DNA: TGTGCCAGCCAGGTGTACACTGAAGCTTTCTTT
CDR3 protein: CASQVYTEAFF

D gene: TRBD1
J gene: TRBJ1-2
clone size: NA
V gene: TRBV6-5
CDR3 DNA: TGTGCCAGCAGTTACTCGAAGTGGGACAGCAACTATGGCTACACCTTC
CDR3 protein: CASSYSKWDSNYGYTF

D gene: TRBD1
J gene: TRBJ2-7
clone size: NA
V gene: TRBV4-2
CDR3 DNA: TGTGCCAGCAGCCCTGACAGGGTAATTGGCGAGCAGTACTTC
CDR3 protein: CASSPDRVIGEQYF

D gene: NA
J gene: TRBJ2-3
clone size: NA
V gene: TRBV7-9
CDR3 DNA: TGTGCCAGCAGCCCCTCCTCTAGCACAGATACGCAGTATTTT
CDR3 protein: CASSPSSSTDTQYF

D gene: NA
J gene: TRBJ2-2
clone size: NA
V gene: TRBV27
CDR3 DNA: TGTGCCAGCAGTTTAAGTCGCGGCTCCGGGGAGCTGTTTTTT
CDR3 protein: CASSLSRGSGELFF

D gene: TRBD1
J gene: TRBJ2-3
clone size: NA
V gene: TRBV6-2/TRBV6-3
CDR3 DNA: TGTGCCAGCAGTAGTCCGGGACAGGGCACAGATACGCAGTATTTT
CDR3 protein: CASSSPGQGTDTQYF

D gene: NA
J gene: TRBJ1-1
clone size: NA
V gene: TRBV29-1
CDR3 DNA: TGCAGCGTTGCGACGGGAGGTAGTACTGAAGCTTTCTTT
CDR3 protein: CSVATGGSTEAFF

D gene: NA
J gene: TRBJ1-1
clone size: few
V gene: TRBV12-5
CDR3 DNA: TGTGCTAGTGGTTGGGCCCTGGAGAACACTGAAGCTTTCTTT
CDR3 protein: CASGWALENTEAFF

D gene: NA
J gene: TRBJ1-6
clone size: NA
V gene: TRBV7-9
CDR3 DNA: TGTGCCAGCAGCCTAGGCACAGGGTCCTATTATAATTCACCCCTCCACTTT
CDR3 protein: CASSLGTGSYYNSPLHF

D gene: TRBD1
J gene: TRBJ2-3
clone size: NA
V gene: TRBV12-5
CDR3 DNA: TGTGCTAGTGGTTCGGACAGGGCAGATACGCAGTATTTT
CDR3 protein: CASGSDRADTQYF

D gene: TRBD1
J gene: TRBJ1-2
clone size: once
V gene: TRBV27
CDR3 DNA: TGTGCCAGCAGAGGAACAGGGGTCTCGGGCTACACCTTC
CDR3 protein: CASRGTGVSGYTF

D gene: TRBD1
J gene: TRBJ1-6
clone size: NA
V gene: TRBV9
CDR3 DNA: TGTGCCAGCAGCGTAGCTGGGACAGGGGTCGGATTATCACCCCTCCACTTT
CDR3 protein: CASSVAGTGVGLSPLHF

D gene: TRBD1
J gene: TRBJ1-1
clone size: NA
V gene: TRBV3-1/TRBV3-2
CDR3 DNA: TGTGCCAGCAGCTACCGGTACAGGGGGAATACTGAAGCTTTCTTT
CDR3 protein: CASSYRYRGNTEAFF

D gene: NA
J gene: TRBJ1-2
clone size: NA
V gene: TRBV7-9
CDR3 DNA: TGTGCCAGCAGTCCCAACCGGGGGGACTATGGCTACACCTTC
CDR3 protein: CASSPNRGDYGYTF

D gene: TRBD1
J gene: TRBJ2-1
clone size: NA
V gene: TRBV7-2
CDR3 DNA: TGTGCCAGCAGCTCAGGGCGGTGGGACAGGCGAAACAATGAGCAGTTCTTC
CDR3 protein: CASSSGRWDRRNNEQFF

D gene: TRBD2
J gene: TRBJ2-1
clone size: NA
V gene: TRBV7-9
CDR3 DNA: TGTGCCAGCAGCAGCCCCCCCCGACTAGCGGGTGTCGCGGGTGAGCAGTTCTTC
CDR3 protein: CASSSPPRLAGVAGEQFF

D gene: NA
J gene: TRBJ1-1
clone size: NA
V gene: TRBV14
CDR3 DNA: TGTGCCAGCAGCCAAGAGCTCGGCACTGAAGCTTTCTTT
CDR3 protein: CASSQELGTEAFF

D gene: NA
J gene: TRBJ1-1
clone size: NA
V gene: TRBV12-3/TRBV12-4
CDR3 DNA: TGTGCCAGCAGTCCCCTGGTTGAGGCTGAAGCTTTCTTT
CDR3 protein: CASSPLVEAEAFF

D gene: NA
J gene: TRBJ1-1
clone size: NA
V gene: TRBV7-2
CDR3 DNA: TGTGCCAGCAGCCCACAGGTAAACACTGAAGCTTTCTTT
CDR3 protein: CASSPQVNTEAFF

D gene: TRBD1
J gene: TRBJ1-6
clone size: NA
V gene: TRBV18
CDR3 DNA: TGTGCCAGCTCACCATCAGGGGGCGCGAATTCACCCCTCCACTTT
CDR3 protein: CASSPSGGANSPLHF

D gene: NA
J gene: TRBJ2-3
clone size: NA
V gene: TRBV14
CDR3 DNA: TGTGCCAGCAGTCCTTCGCAGCGTTTAAGCACAGATACGCAGTATTTT
CDR3 protein: CASSPSQRLSTDTQYF

D gene: NA
J gene: TRBJ1-1
clone size: NA
V gene: TRBV5-1
CDR3 DNA: TGCGCCAGCAGCTTGCTGGGCGGTAGGGGCGGAAACACTGAAGCTTTCTTT
CDR3 protein: CASSLLGGRGGNTEAFF

D gene: TRBD1
J gene: TRBJ2-2
clone size: NA
V gene: TRBV12-5
CDR3 DNA: TGTGCTAGTGGTTTGGGAACACAAGACAGACCAGGGGGCGGGGAGCTGTTTTTT
CDR3 protein: CASGLGTQDRPGGGELFF

D gene: TRBD1
J gene: TRBJ1-1
clone size: few
V gene: TRBV29-1
CDR3 DNA: TGCAGCGTGGGACAGGCGACGAACACTGAAGCTTTCTTT
CDR3 protein: CSVGQATNTEAFF

D gene: NA
J gene: TRBJ1-6
clone size: NA
V gene: TRBV19
CDR3 DNA: TGTGCCAGCACACAGGACAATAATTCACCCCTCCACTTT
CDR3 protein: CASTQDNNSPLHF

D gene: TRBD1
J gene: TRBJ2-6
clone size: NA
V gene: TRBV19
CDR3 DNA: TGTGCCAGTAGTTTACCACCGGGACAGGGGAAGGTTAGCTCTGGGGCCAACGTCCTGACTTTC
CDR3 protein: CASSLPPGQGKVSSGANVLTF

D gene: TRBD1
J gene: TRBJ1-2
clone size: few
V gene: TRBV18
CDR3 DNA: TGTGCCAGCCGCGGGACAGGGCTTGGCTACACCTTC
CDR3 protein: CASRGTGLGYTF

D gene: TRBD1
J gene: TRBJ1-2
clone size: NA
V gene: TRBV5-1
CDR3 DNA: TGCGCCAGCGGTTACGGACAGGTCTATGGCTACACCTTC
CDR3 protein: CASGYGQVYGYTF

D gene: TRBD1
J gene: TRBJ2-2
clone size: NA
V gene: TRBV7-7
CDR3 DNA: TGTGCTAGCAGCCCAAGACAGGGGTGGACCGGGGAGCTGTTTTTT
CDR3 protein: CASSPRQGWTGELFF

D gene: TRBD2
J gene: TRBJ2-5
clone size: NA
V gene: TRBV28
CDR3 DNA: TGTGCCAGCAGCCCGGGGGGACTAGCGGGAGGGATGGAGACCCAGTACTTC
CDR3 protein: CASSPGGLAGGMETQYF

D gene: NA
J gene: TRBJ1-3
clone size: NA
V gene: TRBV11-1
CDR3 DNA: TGTGCCAGCAGCTCCCTGGGAGCCTCTGGAAACACCATATATTTT
CDR3 protein: CASSSLGASGNTIYF

D gene: TRBD1
J gene: TRBJ2-1
clone size: NA
V gene: TRBV11-3
CDR3 DNA: TGTGCCAGCAGCCCCGCCGGGACAGGGTCCCACAATGAGCAGTTCTTC
CDR3 protein: CASSPAGTGSHNEQFF

D gene: NA
J gene: TRBJ1-3
clone size: NA
V gene: TRBV5-6
CDR3 DNA: TGTGCCAGCACCTGGGGGGACCGCGGAAACACCATATATTTT
CDR3 protein: CASTWGDRGNTIYF

D gene: NA
J gene: TRBJ2-1
clone size: NA
V gene: TRBV5-1
CDR3 DNA: TGCGCCAGCAGCTTGTTGGCAGGGATTGGCAATGAGCAGTTCTTC
CDR3 protein: CASSLLAGIGNEQFF

D gene: TRBD1
J gene: TRBJ2-7
clone size: NA
V gene: TRBV27
CDR3 DNA: TGTGCCAGCAGTAGGTTGCGACCGGACAGGACTTCCTACGAGCAGTACTTC
CDR3 protein: CASSRLRPDRTSYEQYF

D gene: NA
J gene: TRBJ1-1
clone size: NA
V gene: TRBV5-6
CDR3 DNA: TGTGCCAGCAGCCACGCGGGGGTGAACACTGAAGCTTTCTTT
CDR3 protein: CASSHAGVNTEAFF

D gene: NA
J gene: TRBJ1-1
clone size: once
V gene: TRBV6-2/TRBV6-3
CDR3 DNA: TGTGCCAGCGGCCTAGTGGACAGTCCGAACACTGAAGCTTTCTTT
CDR3 protein: CASGLVDSPNTEAFF

D gene: NA
J gene: TRBJ2-7
clone size: NA
V gene: TRBV5-4
CDR3 DNA: TGTGCCAGCAGTCACGACCCGGACAGCTTTTCTGAGCAGTACTTC
CDR3 protein: CASSHDPDSFSEQYF

D gene: NA
J gene: TRBJ1-6
clone size: NA
V gene: TRBV19
CDR3 DNA: TGTGCCAGTTACTCAGGGGTCATGGTGGATTCACCCCTCCACTTT
CDR3 protein: CASYSGVMVDSPLHF

D gene: TRBD2
J gene: TRBJ2-7
clone size: few
V gene: TRBV4-1
CDR3 DNA: TGCGCCAGCAGCCAAGTACCTAGCGGGGGGCTGTACGAGCAGTACTTC
CDR3 protein: CASSQVPSGGLYEQYF

D gene: NA
J gene: TRBJ2-7
clone size: NA
V gene: TRBV4-2
CDR3 DNA: TGTGCCAGCAGCCAATTTTCCCGGACAGCTAGCAGGTACGAGCAGTACTTC
CDR3 protein: CASSQFSRTASRYEQYF

D gene: NA
J gene: TRBJ1-1
clone size: NA
V gene: TRBV27
CDR3 DNA: TGTGCCAGCAGTGCACAGGACACTGAAGCTTTCTTT
CDR3 protein: CASSAQDTEAFF

D gene: TRBD1
J gene: TRBJ2-1
clone size: NA
V gene: TRBV7-6
CDR3 DNA: TGTGCCAGCAGCCCGGGACAGGGGATTAATGAGCAGTTCTTC
CDR3 protein: CASSPGQGINEQFF

D gene: TRBD2
J gene: TRBJ2-5
clone size: NA
V gene: TRBV7-2
CDR3 DNA: TGTGCCAGCAGCACGGGACTAGCGGGGGGACTTCAAGAGACCCAGTACTTC
CDR3 protein: CASSTGLAGGLQETQYF

D gene: NA
J gene: TRBJ1-5
clone size: once
V gene: TRBV15
CDR3 DNA: TGTGCCACCAGCAGCCGGGACAAGCATCAGCCCCAGCATTTT
CDR3 protein: CATSSRDKHQPQHF

D gene: NA
J gene: TRBJ2-1
clone size: NA
V gene: TRBV29-1
CDR3 DNA: TGCAGCGTTGTAAGGGACTTCTCACTCAATGAGCAGTTCTTC
CDR3 protein: CSVVRDFSLNEQFF

D gene: TRBD1
J gene: TRBJ1-2
clone size: NA
V gene: TRBV10-3
CDR3 DNA: TGTGCCATCAGTGAGCAACCGGGACAGAAAAGAGAGAGGGGCTATGGCTACACCTTC
CDR3 protein: CAISEQPGQKRERGYGYTF

D gene: NA
J gene: TRBJ1-1
clone size: NA
V gene: TRBV3-1/TRBV3-2
CDR3 DNA: TGTGCCAGCAGCCTTAGGGGGTACACTGAAGCTTTCTTT
CDR3 protein: CASSLRGYTEAFF

D gene: TRBD1
J gene: TRBJ1-1
clone size: NA
V gene: TRBV7-9
CDR3 DNA: TGTGCCAGCAGCTCCCACGGGACAGCGAACACTGAAGCTTTCTTT
CDR3 protein: CASSSHGTANTEAFF

D gene: TRBD1
J gene: TRBJ1-3
clone size: NA
V gene: TRBV6-5
CDR3 DNA: TGTGCCAGCAGTTACTCACGACAGGGTGCTGGAAACACCATATATTTT
CDR3 protein: CASSYSRQGAGNTIYF

D gene: TRBD1
J gene: TRBJ2-1
clone size: once
V gene: TRBV7-2
CDR3 DNA: TGTGCCAGCAGCTTCCAGCAGGGGGCGTCCAATGAGCAGTTCTTC
CDR3 protein: CASSFQQGASNEQFF

D gene: NA
J gene: TRBJ1-1
clone size: NA
V gene: TRBV19
CDR3 DNA: TGTGCCAGTAGTTCCACCGGGGGGGGTCACACTGAAGCTTTCTTT
CDR3 protein: CASSSTGGGHTEAFF

D gene: NA
J gene: TRBJ1-1
clone size: few
V gene: TRBV2
CDR3 DNA: TGTGCCAGCAGTGAAGCGGCGGGGGCACGAACTGAAGCTTTCTTT
CDR3 protein: CASSEAAGARTEAFF

D gene: NA
J gene: TRBJ2-1
clone size: once
V gene: TRBV5-4
CDR3 DNA: TGTGCCAGCAGCTTATCTAGCTACAATGAGCAGTTCTTC
CDR3 protein: CASSLSSYNEQFF

D gene: NA
J gene: TRBJ2-6
clone size: few
V gene: TRBV19
CDR3 DNA: TGTGCCAGTAGTCCCCCTTGGGTGGGAGCTGGGGCCAACGTCCTGACTTTC
CDR3 protein: CASSPPWVGAGANVLTF